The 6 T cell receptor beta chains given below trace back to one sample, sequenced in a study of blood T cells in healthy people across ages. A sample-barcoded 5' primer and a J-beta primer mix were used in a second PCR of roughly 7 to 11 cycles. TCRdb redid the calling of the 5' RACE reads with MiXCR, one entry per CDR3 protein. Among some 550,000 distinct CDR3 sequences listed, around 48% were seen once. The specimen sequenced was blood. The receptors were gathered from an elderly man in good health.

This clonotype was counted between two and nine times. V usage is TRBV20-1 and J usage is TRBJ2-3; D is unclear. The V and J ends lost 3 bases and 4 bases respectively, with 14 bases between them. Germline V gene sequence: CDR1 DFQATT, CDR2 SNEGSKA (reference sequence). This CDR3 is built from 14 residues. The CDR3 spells CSASTELWADTQYF. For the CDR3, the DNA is TGCAGTGCTAGCACAGAGCTCTGGGCAGATACGCAGTATTTT.

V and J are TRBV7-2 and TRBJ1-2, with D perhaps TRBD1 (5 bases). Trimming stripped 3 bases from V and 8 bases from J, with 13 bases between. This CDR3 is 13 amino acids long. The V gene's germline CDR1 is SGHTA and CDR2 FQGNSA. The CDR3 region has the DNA TGTGCCAGCAGCTTTAGAGGGGAGGTCGGCTACACCTTC. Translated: CASSFRGEVGYTF.

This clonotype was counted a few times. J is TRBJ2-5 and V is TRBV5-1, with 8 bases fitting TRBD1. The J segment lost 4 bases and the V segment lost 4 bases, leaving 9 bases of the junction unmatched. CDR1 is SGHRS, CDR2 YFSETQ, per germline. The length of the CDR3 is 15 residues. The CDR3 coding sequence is TGCGCCAGCAGCCCTCAGGGGGCCCCAGTAGAGACCCAGTACTTC. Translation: CASSPQGAPVETQYF.

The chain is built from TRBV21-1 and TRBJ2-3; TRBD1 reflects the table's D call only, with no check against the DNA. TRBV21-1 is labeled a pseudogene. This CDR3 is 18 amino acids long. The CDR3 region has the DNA TGTGCCAGCAGCAAACCCGTGAGAGGGAGAGGAGGCACAGATACGCAGTATTTT. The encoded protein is CASSKPVRGRGGTDTQYF.

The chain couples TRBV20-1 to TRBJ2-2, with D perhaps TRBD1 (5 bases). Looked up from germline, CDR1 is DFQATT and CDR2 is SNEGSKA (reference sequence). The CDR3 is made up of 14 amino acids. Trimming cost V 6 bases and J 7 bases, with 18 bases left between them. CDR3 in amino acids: CSAKHNLGVGELFF. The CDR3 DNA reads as TGCAGTGCCAAACACAATCTAGGGGTCGGGGAGCTGTTTTTT.

The CDR3 region has the DNA TGTGCTAGTGGCCCGGGACGGCACTATGGCTACACCTTC. It translates to CASGPGRHYGYTF. The chain couples TRBV12-5 to TRBJ1-2, with a tentative D call TRBD1 (5 bases). With 6 bases removed from V and 3 bases from J, the gap between germline ends came to 11 bases. Germline V gene sequence: CDR1 LGHNT, CDR2 FRNRAP. The CDR3 loop spans 13 amino acids.